This T cell receptor (beta chain) stems from a study of PD-L1 blockade in urothelial cancer. At the level of the study: Patients, treated from 2014 onward, received atezolizumab 1,200 mg intravenously every 3 weeks. Between 0 and 3 prior chemotherapy regimens had been given to patients. Median blood clonality was about 0.086, with 75,000 to 100,000 unique TCRs. Blood analysis was done at 3 weeks (second dose) and 6 weeks after treatment began.

Germline V gene lookup returns CDR1 PRHDT and CDR2 FYEKMQ (reference sequence). V lost 1 base, J lost 5 bases, and 12 bases lay in between. CDR3 length equals 16 residues. The assay was immunoSEQ multiplex PCR, and TCRdb's table has in-frame clones only and misses some. This sample has some 57,000 clones; more than 80% occur once, and the top ten carry roughly 1.4%. Time point defined: pretreatment peripheral blood. The rearrangement links TRBV13 to TRBJ1-6; D may be TRBD1 (6 bases). This TCR was recovered from a man aged 50 or older with urothelial cancer. The material was PBMCs, obtained around atezolizumab (anti-PD-L1) treatment. CDR3 in amino acids: CASSLDGQSHNSPLHF. CDR3 nucleotide sequence: TGTGCCAGCAGCTTAGACGGACAGAGCCATAATTCACCCCTCCACTTT.